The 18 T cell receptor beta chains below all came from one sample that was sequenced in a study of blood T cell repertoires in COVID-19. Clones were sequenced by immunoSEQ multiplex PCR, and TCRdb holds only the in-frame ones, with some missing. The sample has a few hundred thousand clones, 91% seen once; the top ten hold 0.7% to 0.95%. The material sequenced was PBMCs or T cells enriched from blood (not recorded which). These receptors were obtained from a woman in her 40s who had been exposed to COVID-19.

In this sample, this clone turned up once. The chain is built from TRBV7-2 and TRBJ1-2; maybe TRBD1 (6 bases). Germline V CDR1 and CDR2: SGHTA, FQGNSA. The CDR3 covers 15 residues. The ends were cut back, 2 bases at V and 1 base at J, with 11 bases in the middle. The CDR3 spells CASSLRTADNYGYTF. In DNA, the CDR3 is TGTGCCAGCAGCTTAAGGACAGCTGATAACTATGGCTACACCTTC.

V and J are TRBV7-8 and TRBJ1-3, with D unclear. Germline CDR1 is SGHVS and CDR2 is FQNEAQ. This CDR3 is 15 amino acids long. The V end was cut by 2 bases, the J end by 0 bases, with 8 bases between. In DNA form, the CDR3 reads TGTGCCAGCAGCTTACTTGAGGTCTCTGGAAACACCATATATTTT. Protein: CASSLLEVSGNTIYF.

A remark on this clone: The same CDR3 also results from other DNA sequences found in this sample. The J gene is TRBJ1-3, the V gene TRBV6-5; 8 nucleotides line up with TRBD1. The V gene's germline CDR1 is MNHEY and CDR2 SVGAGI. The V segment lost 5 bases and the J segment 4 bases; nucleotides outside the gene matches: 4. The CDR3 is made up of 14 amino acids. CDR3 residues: CASSPRGPGNTIYF. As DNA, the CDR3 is TGTGCCAGCAGTCCCAGGGGGCCCGGAAACACCATATATTTT.

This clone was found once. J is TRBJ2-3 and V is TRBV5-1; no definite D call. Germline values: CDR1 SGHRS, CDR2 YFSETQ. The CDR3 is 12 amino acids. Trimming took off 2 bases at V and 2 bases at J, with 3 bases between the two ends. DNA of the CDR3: TGCGCCAGCAGCTTTCTCACAGATACGCAGTATTTT. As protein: CASSFLTDTQYF. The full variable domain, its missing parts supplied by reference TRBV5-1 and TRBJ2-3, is KAGVTQTPRYLIKTRGQQVTLSCSPISGHRSVSWYQQTPGQGLQFLFEYFSETQRNKGNFPGRFSGRQFSNSRSEMNVSTLELGDSALYLCASSFLTDTQYFGPGTRLTVL.

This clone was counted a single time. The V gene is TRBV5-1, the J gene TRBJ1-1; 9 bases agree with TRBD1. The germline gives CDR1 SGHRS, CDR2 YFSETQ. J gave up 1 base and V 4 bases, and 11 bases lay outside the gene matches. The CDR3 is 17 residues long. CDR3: CASSRTGTGLGNTEAFF. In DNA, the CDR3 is TGCGCCAGCAGCAGAACCGGGACAGGGCTGGGGAACACTGAAGCTTTCTTT.

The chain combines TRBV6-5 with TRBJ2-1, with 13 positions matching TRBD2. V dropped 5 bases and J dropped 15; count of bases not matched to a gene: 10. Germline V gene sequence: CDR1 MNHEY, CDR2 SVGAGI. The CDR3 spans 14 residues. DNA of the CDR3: TGTGCCAGCAGTCCGACTAGCGGGGGGCTAGCTCCGTTCTTC. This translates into CASSPTSGGLAPFF.

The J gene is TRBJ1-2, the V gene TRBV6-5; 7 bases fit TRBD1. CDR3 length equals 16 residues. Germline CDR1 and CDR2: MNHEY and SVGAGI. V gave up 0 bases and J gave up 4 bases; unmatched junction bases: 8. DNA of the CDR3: TGTGCCAGCAGTTACTCGAGAGGGGGCCGGGGCTATGGCTACACCTTC. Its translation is CASSYSRGGRGYGYTF.

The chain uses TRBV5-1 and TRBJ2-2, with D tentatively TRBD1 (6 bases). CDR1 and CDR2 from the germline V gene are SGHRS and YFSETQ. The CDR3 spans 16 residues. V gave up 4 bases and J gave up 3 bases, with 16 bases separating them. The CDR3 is CASSVSIAGDTGELFF. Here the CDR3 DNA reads TGCGCCAGCAGCGTCAGTATCGCAGGGGACACCGGGGAGCTGTTTTTT.

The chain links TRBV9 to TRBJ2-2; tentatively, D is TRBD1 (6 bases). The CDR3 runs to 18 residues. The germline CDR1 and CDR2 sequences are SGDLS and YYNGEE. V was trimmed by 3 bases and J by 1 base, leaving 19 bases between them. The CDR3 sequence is CASSAPLGASGNTGELFF. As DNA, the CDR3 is TGTGCCAGCAGCGCACCCCTGGGGGCCAGCGGGAACACCGGGGAGCTGTTTTTT.

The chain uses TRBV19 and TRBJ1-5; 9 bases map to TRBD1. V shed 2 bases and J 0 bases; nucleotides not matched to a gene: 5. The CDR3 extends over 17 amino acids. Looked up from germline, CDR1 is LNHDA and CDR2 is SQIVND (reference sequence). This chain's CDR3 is CASSITGGGDSNQPQHF. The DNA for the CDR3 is TGTGCCAGTAGTATAACAGGGGGCGGGGATAGCAATCAGCCCCAGCATTTT.

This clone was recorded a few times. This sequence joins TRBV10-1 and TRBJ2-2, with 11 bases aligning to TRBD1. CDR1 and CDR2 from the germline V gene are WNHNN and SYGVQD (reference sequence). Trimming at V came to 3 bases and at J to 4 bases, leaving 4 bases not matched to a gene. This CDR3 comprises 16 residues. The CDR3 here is CASSDGDRGFTGELFF. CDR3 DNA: TGCGCCAGCAGTGATGGGGACAGGGGGTTCACCGGGGAGCTGTTTTTT.

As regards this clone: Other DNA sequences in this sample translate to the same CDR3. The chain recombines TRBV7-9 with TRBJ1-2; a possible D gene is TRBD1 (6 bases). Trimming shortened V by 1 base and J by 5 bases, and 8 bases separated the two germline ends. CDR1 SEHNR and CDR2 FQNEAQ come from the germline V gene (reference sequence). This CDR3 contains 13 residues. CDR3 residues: CASSLVQGYGYTF. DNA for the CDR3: TGTGCCAGCAGCTTAGTACAGGGATATGGCTACACCTTC.

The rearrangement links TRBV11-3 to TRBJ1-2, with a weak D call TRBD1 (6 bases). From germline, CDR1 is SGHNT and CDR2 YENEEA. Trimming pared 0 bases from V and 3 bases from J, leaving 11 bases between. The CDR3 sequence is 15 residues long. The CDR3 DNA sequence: TGTGCCAGCAGCTTAGAGGGGGGGCTCGACTATGGCTACACCTTC. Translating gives CASSLEGGLDYGYTF.

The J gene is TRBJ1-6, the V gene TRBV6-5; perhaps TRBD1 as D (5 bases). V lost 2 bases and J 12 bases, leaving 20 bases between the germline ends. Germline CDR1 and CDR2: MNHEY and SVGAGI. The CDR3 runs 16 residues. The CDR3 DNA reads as TGTGCCAGCAGTTACGACTGGGGCCCTACTCGGAGACCCCTCCACTTT. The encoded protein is CASSYDWGPTRRPLHF.

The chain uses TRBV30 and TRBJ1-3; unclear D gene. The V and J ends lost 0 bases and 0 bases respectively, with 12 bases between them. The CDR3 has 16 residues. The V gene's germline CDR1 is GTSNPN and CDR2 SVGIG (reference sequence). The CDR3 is CAWSVRRPASGNTIYF. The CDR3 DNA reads TGTGCCTGGAGTGTTCGGAGGCCGGCCTCTGGAAACACCATATATTTT. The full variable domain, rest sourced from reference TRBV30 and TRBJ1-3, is SQTIHQWPATLVQPVGSPLSLECTVEGTSNPNLYWYRQAAGRGLQLLFYSVGIGQISSEVPQNLSASRPQDRQFILSSKKLLLSDSGFYLCAWSVRRPASGNTIYFGEGSWLTVV.

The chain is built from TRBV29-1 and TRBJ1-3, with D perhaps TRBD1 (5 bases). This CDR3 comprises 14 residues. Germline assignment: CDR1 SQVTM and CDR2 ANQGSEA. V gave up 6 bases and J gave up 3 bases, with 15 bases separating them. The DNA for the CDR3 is TGCAGCGTGCGCGGGGGTCACTTTGGAAACACCATATATTTT. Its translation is CSVRGGHFGNTIYF.

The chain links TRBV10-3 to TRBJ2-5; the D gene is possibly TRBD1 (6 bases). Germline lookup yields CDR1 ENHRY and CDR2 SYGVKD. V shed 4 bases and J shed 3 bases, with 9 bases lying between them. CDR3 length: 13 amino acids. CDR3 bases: TGTGCCATCAGTGTGTCAGGGGAAGAGACCCAGTACTTC. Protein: CAISVSGEETQYF.

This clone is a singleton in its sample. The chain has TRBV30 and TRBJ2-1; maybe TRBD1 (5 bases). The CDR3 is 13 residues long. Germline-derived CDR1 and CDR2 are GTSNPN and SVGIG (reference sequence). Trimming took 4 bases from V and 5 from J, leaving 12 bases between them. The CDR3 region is CAWNRRQNNEQFF. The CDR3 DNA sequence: TGTGCCTGGAACCGACGACAGAACAATGAGCAGTTCTTC.